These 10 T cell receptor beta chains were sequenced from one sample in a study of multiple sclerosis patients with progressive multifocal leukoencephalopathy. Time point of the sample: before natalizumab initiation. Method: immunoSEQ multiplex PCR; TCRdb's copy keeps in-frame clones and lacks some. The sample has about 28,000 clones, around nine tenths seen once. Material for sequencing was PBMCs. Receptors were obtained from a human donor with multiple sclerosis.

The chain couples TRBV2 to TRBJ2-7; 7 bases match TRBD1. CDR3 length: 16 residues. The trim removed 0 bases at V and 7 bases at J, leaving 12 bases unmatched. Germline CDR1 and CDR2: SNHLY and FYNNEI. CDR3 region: CASSEAPVVRGREQYF. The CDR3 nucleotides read TGTGCCAGCAGTGAAGCCCCAGTGGTTAGGGGGCGTGAGCAGTACTTC.

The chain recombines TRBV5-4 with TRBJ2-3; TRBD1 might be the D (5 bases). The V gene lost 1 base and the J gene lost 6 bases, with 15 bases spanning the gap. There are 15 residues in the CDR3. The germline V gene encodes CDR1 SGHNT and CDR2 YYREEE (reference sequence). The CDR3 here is CASSLNTGQTDTQYF. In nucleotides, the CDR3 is TGTGCCAGCAGCTTGAACACAGGCCAGACTGATACGCAGTATTTT.

Written as DNA, the CDR3 is TGTGCCAGCAGTCCCCGCGGGGGGGGGATTGATACGCAGTATTTT. It codes for CASSPRGGGIDTQYF. This chain links TRBV7-9 with TRBJ2-3; 9 nucleotides align to TRBD2. Germline assignment: CDR1 SEHNR and CDR2 FQNEAQ (reference sequence). J was trimmed by 6 bases and V by 6 bases; bases with no gene match: 10. The CDR3 covers 15 residues.

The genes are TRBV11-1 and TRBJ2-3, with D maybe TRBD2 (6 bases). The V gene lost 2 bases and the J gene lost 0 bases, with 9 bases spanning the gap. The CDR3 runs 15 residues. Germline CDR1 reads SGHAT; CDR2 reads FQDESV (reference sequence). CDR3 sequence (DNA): TGTGCCAGCAGCTTACCTGCGGGGAGCACAGATACGCAGTATTTT. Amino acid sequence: CASSLPAGSTDTQYF.

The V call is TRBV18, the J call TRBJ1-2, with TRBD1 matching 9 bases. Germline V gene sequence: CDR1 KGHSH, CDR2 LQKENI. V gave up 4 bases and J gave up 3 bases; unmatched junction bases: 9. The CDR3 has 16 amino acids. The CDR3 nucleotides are TGTGCCAGCTCACTCGATCCGGGACAGGGACACTATGGCTACACCTTC. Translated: CASSLDPGQGHYGYTF.

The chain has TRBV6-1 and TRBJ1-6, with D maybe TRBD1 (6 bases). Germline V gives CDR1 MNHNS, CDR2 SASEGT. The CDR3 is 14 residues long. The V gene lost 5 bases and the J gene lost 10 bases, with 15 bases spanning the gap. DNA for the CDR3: TGTGCCAGCAGTATCAGGGGAATACGATCACCCCTCCACTTT. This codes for CASSIRGIRSPLHF.

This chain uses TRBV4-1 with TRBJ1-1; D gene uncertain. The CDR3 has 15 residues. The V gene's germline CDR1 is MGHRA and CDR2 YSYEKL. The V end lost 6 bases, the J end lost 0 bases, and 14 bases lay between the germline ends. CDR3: CASRPGLGMNTEAFF. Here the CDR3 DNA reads TGCGCCAGCAGACCCGGTTTAGGGATGAACACTGAAGCTTTCTTT.

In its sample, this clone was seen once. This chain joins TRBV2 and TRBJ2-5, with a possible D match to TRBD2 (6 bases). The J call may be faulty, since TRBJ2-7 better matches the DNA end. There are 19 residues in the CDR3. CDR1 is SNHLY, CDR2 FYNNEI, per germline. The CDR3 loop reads CASIRGVGAVGRRDYEQYF. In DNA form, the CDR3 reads TGTGCCAGCATTCGGGGCGTGGGTGCAGTGGGGCGGAGGGACTACGAGCAGTACTTC.

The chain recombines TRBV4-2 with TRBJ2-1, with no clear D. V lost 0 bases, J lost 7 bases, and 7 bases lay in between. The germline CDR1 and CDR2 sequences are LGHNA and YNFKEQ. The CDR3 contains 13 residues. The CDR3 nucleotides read TGTGCCAGCAGCCAAGAAGATAGAAATGAGCAGTTCTTC. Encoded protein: CASSQEDRNEQFF.

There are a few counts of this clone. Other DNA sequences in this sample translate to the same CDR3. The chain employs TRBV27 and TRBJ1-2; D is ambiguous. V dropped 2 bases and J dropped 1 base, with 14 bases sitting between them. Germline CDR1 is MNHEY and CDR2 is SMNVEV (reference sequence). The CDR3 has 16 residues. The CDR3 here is CASSLSGRWGNYGYTF. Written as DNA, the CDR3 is TGTGCCAGCAGTTTAAGTGGGCGGTGGGGTAACTATGGCTACACCTTC.